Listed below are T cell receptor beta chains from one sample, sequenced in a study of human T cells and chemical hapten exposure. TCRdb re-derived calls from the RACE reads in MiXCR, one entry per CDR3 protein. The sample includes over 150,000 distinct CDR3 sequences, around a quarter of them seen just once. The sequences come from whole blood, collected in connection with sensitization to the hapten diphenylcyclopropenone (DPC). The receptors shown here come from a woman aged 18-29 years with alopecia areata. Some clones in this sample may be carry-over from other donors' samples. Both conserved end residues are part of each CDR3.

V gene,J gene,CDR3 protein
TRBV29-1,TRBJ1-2,CSAFIMGENDYGYTF
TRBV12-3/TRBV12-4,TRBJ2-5,CASSRQGLGAETQYF
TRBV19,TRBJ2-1,CASSIAGRGLNNEQFF
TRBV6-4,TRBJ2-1,CASSAGTSGYNEQFF
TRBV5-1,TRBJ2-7,CASTHSGGAYEQYF
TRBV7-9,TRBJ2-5,CASRGQGQETQYF
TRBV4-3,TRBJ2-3,CASSQDFGGPGTQYF
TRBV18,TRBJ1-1,CASSPDVGGSEAFF
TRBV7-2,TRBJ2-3,CASSLSRDRSDTQYF
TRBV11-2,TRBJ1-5,CASSSPGPSGQPQHF
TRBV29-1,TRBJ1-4,CSVDLTGLGEKLFF
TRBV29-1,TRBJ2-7,CSAGEQTYEQYF
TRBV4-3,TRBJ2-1,CASSQGLAEDNEQFF
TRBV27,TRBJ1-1,CASSLRGIAEAFF
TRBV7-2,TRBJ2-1,CASSSRRGGDEQFF
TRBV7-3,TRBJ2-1,CASSLRGGSLYNEQFF
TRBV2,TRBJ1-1,CASSEFGPTEAFF
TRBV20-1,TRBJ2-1,CSARSSSGISSYNEQFF
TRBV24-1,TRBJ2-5,CATSDLPTRTGGRTQYF
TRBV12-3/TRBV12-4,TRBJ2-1,CASSTIAGGLQFF
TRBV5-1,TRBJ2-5,CASSLDSGVETQYF
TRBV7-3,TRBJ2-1,CASSLFSASYNEQFF
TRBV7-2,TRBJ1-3,CASSLGDWTTIYF
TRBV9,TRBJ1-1,CASSVVWAGAIAEAFF
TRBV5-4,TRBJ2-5,CASSRGLAIQETQYF
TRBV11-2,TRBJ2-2,CASSLDTDGELFF
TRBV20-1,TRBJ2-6,CSAEGRGTGANVLTF
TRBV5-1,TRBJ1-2,CASSLVVAYGYTF
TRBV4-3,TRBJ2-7,CASSQGLTYGEQYF
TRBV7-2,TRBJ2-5,CASSLALSGGGETQYF
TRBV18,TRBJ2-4,CASSPRAIQAKNIQYF
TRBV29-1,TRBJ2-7,CSVRTSPYEQYF
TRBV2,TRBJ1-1,CASIGNTEAFF
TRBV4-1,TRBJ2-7,CASSPVPGQGSREQYF
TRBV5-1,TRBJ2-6,CASSKTGGAGANVLTF
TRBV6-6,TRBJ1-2,CASSEWATDGYTF
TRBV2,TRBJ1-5,CASSVGTGSGQPQHF
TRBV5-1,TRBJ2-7,CASSLPAYEQYF
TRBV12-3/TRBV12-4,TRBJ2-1,CASSFLSGRTYNEQFF
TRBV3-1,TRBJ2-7,CASSQETGYEQYF
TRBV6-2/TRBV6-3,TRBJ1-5,CASTPGRLGIQPQHF
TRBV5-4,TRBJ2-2,CASSLWPGTGGPKTNTGELFF
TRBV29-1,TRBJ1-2,CSVEEGSGYTF
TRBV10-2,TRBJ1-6,CASRDQGLNSPLHF
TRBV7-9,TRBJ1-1,CASSPPPGGTEAFF
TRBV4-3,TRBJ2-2,CASSWGGDTGELFF
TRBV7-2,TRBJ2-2,CASSPSLINTGELFF
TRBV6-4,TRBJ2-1,CASSDGDSGRDEQFF
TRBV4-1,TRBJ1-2,CASSSPQGANYGYTF
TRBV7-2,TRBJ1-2,CASSSPGQGVLVGYTF
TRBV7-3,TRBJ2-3,CASSLRGDSGTDTQYF
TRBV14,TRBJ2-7,CASSPLTGGSSYEQYF
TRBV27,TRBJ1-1,CASSLSRITEAFF